The entry below gives a single T cell receptor (beta chain) sequence along with its context. This record belongs to a study of blood T cell repertoires in COVID-19. The overall study: Italy, Spain and the United States were the sources of the convalescent and acute COVID-19 samples. PBMCs, B-cell-depleted T cells, or T cells were the source of the cDNA or gDNA that made up the material.

The CDR3 is 19 amino acids. CDR1 and CDR2 from the germline V gene are SEHNR and FQNEAQ (reference sequence). With 5 bases clipped from V and 4 bases from J, the junction kept 16 bases outside the gene matches. Assay used: immunoSEQ multiplex PCR; TCRdb lists only in-frame clones, some missing. The table includes approximately 270,000 clones, 70% to 90% detected once. Sequenced: PBMCs or T cells enriched from blood (not recorded which). The sequence derives from a man aged 35 to 55 who had recovered from COVID-19. This sequence joins TRBV7-9 and TRBJ1-6; 8 bases map to TRBD1. CDR3 sequence (DNA): TGTGCCAGCAGCAAGCTTCGGACAGGGTCGGGGTCTTATAATTCACCCCTCCACTTT. Protein product: CASSKLRTGSGSYNSPLHF.